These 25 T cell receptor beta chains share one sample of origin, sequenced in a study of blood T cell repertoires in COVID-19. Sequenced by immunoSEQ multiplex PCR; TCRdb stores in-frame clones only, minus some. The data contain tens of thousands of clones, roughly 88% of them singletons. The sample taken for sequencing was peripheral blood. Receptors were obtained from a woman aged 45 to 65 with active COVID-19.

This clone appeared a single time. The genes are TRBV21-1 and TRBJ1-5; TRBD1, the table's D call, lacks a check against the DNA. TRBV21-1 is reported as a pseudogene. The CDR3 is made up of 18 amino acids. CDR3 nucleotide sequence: TGTGCCAGCAGCAAAAATACGGGACAGGGGCCTGAAAATCAGCCCCAGCATTTT. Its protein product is CASSKNTGQGPENQPQHF.

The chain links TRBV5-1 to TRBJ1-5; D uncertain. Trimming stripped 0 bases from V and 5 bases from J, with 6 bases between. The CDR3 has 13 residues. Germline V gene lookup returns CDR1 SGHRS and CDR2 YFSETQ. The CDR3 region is CASSLAGDQPQHF. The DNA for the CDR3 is TGCGCCAGCAGCTTGGCCGGGGATCAGCCCCAGCATTTT.

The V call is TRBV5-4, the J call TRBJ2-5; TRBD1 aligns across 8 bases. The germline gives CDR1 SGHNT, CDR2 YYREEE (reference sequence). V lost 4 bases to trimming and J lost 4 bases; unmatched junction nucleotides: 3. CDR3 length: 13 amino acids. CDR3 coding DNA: TGTGCCAGCAGCGGACAGGGCCTAGAGACCCAGTACTTC. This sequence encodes CASSGQGLETQYF.

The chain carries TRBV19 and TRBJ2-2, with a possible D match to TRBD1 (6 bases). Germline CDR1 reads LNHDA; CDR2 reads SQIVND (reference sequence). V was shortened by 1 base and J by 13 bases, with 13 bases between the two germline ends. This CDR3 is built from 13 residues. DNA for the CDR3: TGTGCCAGTAGTATAGCTTTTTCCAGGGGGCTGTTTTTT. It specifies CASSIAFSRGLFF.

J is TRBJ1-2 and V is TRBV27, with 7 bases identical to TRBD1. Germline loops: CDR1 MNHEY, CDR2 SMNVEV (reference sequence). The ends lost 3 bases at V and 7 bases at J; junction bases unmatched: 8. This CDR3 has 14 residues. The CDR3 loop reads CASSFGQGVFGYTF. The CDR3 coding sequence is TGTGCCAGCAGTTTTGGGCAGGGGGTCTTTGGCTACACCTTC.

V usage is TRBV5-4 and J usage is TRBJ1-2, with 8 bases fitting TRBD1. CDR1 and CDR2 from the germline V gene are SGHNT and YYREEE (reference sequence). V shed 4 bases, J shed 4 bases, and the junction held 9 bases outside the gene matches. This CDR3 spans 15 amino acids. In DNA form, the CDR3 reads TGTGCCAGCAGCCACCGAGACAGGGGTGTCTATGGCTACACCTTC. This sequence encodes CASSHRDRGVYGYTF.

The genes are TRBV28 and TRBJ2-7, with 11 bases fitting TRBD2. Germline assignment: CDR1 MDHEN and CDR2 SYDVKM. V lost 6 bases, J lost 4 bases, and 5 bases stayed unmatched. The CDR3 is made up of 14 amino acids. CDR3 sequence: CASRSSGRTYEQYF. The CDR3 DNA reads TGTGCCAGCAGATCTAGCGGGAGGACTTACGAGCAGTACTTC.

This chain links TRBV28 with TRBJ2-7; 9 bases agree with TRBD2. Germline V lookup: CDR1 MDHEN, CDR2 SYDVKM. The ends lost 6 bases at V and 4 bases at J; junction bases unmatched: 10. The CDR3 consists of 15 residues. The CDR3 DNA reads TGTGCCAGCAGCCAAGAGCGGGAGGTAATATACGAGCAGTACTTC. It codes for CASSQEREVIYEQYF.

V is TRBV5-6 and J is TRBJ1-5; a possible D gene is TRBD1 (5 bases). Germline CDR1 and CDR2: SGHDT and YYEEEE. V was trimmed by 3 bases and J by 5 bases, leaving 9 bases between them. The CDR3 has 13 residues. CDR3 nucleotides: TGTGCCAGCAGCTGGCAGGGCCATCAGCCCCAGCATTTT. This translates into CASSWQGHQPQHF.

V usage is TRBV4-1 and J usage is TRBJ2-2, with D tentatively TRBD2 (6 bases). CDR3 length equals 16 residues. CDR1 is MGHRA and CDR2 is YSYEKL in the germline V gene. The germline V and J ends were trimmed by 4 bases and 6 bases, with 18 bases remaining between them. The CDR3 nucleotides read TGCGCCAGCAGCCTTCGGCTGGAGGGCCGCGCCGGGGAGCTGTTTTTT. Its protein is CASSLRLEGRAGELFF.

The CDR3 DNA is TGTGCCAGCAGTTCCGCCAGACTAGCGGGAGGCCTAAACAATGAGCAGTTCTTC. As protein: CASSSARLAGGLNNEQFF. The chain uses TRBV28 and TRBJ2-1; 13 nucleotides line up with TRBD2. V shed 4 bases and J 5 bases; nucleotides not matched to a gene: 11. The CDR3 contains 18 residues. Germline values: CDR1 MDHEN, CDR2 SYDVKM.

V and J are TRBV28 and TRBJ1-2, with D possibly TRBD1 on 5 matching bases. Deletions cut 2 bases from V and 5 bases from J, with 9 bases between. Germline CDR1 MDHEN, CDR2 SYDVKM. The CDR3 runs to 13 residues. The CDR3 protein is CASSLRTNYGYTF. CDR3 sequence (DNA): TGTGCCAGCAGTTTAAGGACAAATTATGGCTACACCTTC.

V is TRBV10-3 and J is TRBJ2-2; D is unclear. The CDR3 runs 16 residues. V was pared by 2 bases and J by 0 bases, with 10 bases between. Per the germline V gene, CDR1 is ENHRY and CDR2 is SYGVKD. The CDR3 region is CAISEIASANTGELFF. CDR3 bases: TGTGCCATCAGTGAGATTGCGAGCGCGAACACCGGGGAGCTGTTTTTT.

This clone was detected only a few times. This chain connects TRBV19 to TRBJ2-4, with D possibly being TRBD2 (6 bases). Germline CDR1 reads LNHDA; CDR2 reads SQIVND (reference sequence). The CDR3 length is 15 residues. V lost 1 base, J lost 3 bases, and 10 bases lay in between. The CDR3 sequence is CASSIGLGVKNIQYF. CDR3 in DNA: TGTGCCAGTAGTATAGGACTAGGGGTCAAAAACATTCAGTACTTC.

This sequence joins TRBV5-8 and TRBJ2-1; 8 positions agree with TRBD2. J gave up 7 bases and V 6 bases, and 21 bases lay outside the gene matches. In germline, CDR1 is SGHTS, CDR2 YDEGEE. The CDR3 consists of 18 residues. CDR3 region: CASKLAHSGSGVRNEQFF. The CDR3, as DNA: TGTGCCAGCAAGCTGGCCCACAGCGGGAGTGGGGTGAGGAATGAGCAGTTCTTC.

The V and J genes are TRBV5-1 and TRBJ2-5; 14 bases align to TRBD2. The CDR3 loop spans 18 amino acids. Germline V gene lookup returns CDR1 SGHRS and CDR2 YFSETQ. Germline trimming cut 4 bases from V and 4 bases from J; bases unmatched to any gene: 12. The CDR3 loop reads CASSGGTSGRSGLETQYF. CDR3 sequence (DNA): TGCGCCAGCAGCGGGGGGACTAGCGGGAGATCGGGATTAGAGACCCAGTACTTC.

The CDR3 DNA reads TGCGCCAGCAGCTCCCCGGGAACCCAAAGCGAGCAGTACTTC. Its translation: CASSSPGTQSEQYF. The gene calls are TRBV5-1 and TRBJ2-7; a possible D gene is TRBD2 (5 bases). Germline V gene sequence: CDR1 SGHRS, CDR2 YFSETQ. V was shortened by 3 bases and J by 6 bases, with 16 bases between the two germline ends. CDR3 length equals 14 residues.

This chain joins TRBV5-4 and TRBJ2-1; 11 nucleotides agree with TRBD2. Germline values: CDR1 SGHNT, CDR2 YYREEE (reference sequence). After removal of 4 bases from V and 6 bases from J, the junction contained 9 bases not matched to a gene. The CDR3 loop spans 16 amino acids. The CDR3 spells CASSAPLAGGGNEQFF. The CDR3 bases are TGTGCCAGCAGCGCCCCGCTAGCGGGAGGCGGCAATGAGCAGTTCTTC.

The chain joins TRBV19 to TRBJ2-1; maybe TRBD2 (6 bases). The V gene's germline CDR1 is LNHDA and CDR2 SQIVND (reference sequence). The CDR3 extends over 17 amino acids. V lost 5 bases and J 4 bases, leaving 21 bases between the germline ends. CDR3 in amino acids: CASSAQQGVADYNEQFF. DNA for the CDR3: TGTGCCAGTAGTGCTCAGCAGGGAGTAGCGGATTACAATGAGCAGTTCTTC. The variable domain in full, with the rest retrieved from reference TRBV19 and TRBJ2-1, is DGGITQSPKYLFRKEGQNVTLSCEQNLNHDAMYWYRQDPGQGLRLIYYSQIVNDFQKGDIAEGYSVSREKKESFPLTVTSAQKNPTAFYLCASSAQQGVADYNEQFFGPGTRLTVL.

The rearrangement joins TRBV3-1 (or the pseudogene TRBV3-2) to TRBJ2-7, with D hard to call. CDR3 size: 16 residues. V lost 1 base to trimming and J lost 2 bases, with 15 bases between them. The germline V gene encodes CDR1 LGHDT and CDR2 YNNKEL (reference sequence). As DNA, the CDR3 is TGTGCCAGCAGCCAAGTCTTGGGCAGGCGTACCTACGAGCAGTACTTC. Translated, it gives CASSQVLGRRTYEQYF.

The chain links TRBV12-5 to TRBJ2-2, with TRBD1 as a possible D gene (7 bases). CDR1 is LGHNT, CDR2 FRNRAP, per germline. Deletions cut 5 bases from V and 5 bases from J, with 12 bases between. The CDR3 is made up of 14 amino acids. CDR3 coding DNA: TGTGCTAGTGGTCCCTCAGGGGGGACCGGGGAGCTGTTTTTT. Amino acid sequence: CASGPSGGTGELFF.

The CDR3 spells CASSSVAGGRNEQFF. The CDR3 DNA reads TGTGCCAGTAGTAGCGTAGCGGGAGGTCGGAATGAGCAGTTCTTC. The genes are TRBV19 and TRBJ2-1; the match to TRBD2 covers 10 bases. CDR1 and CDR2 from the germline V gene are LNHDA and SQIVND (reference sequence). The CDR3 contains 15 residues. With 4 bases clipped from V and 7 bases from J, the junction kept 7 bases outside the gene matches.

The CDR3 DNA sequence: TGTGCCAGCAGTTTACGGGGGGCCTTTGGCTACACCTTC. The encoded protein is CASSLRGAFGYTF. The V call is TRBV25-1, the J call TRBJ1-2; D possibly corresponds to TRBD1 (6 bases). The CDR3 is made up of 13 amino acids. The V gene's germline CDR1 is MGHDK and CDR2 SYGVNS. V lost 5 bases, J lost 7 bases, and 14 bases lay in between.

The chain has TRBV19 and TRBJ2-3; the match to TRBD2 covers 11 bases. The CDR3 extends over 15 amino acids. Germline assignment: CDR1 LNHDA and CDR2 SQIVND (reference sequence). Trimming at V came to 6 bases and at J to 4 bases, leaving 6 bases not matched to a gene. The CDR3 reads CASRPGTSGSDTQYF. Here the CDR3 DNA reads TGTGCCAGTAGGCCTGGGACTAGCGGCTCAGATACGCAGTATTTT.

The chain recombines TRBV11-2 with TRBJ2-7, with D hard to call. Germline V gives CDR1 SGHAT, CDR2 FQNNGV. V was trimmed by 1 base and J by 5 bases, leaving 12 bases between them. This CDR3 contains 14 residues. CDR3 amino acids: CASSLARERDEQYF. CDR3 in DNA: TGTGCCAGCAGCTTAGCGCGCGAGAGAGACGAGCAGTACTTC.